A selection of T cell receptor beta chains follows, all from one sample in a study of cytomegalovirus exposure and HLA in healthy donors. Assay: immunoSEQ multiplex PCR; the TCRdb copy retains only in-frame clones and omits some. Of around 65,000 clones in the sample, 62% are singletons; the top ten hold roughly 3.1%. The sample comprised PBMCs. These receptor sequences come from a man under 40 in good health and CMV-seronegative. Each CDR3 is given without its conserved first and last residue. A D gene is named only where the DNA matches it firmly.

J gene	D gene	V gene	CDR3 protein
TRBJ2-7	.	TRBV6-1	ASSDSWGPAYEQY
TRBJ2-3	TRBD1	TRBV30	AGRQGAGNTQY
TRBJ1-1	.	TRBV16	ASSQSAEVDTEAF
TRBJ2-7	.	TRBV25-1	ASSGTREQY
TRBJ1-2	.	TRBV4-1	ASSQKGDTGTYYGYT
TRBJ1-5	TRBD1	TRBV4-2	ASSQESPGQGASQPQH
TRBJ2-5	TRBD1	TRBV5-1	ASSRQGIEETQY
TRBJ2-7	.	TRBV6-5	ASSFLGGHTYEQY
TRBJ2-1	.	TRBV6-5	ASTRDNEQF
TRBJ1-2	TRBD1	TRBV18	ASSPRSLDRSYGYT
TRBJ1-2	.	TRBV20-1	SATQGNGYT
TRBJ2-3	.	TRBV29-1	SVAQGTSTDTQY
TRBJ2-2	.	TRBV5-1	ASSTSTGELF
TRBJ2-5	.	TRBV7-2	ASSHGSLQETQY
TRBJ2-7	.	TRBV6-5	ASSYPAENYEQY
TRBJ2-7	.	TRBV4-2	ASSQDSEWEQY
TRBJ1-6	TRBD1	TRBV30	AWSVGSTGGNSPLH
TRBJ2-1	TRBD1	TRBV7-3	ASSKGGTGAGEQF
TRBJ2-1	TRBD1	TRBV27	ASSFSDRNHNEQF
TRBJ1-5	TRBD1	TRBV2	ASTGQGGQPQH
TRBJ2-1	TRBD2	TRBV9	ASSPRGDEQF
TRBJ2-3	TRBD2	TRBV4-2	ASSQDYSSGGTTDTQY
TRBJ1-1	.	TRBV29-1	SVEDHSTTEAF
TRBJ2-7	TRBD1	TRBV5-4	ASSSDRALSYEQY
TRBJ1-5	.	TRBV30	AWSVHSGEPQH
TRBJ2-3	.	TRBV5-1	ASRTASTDTQY
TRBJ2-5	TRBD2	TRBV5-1	ASSWNLAGAQETQY
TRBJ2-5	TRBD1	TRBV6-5	ASSYSLTGGMETQY